This TCR beta chain appears in the sequencing data of a study of CD8 T cells in Susac syndrome. Reverse transcription of roughly 0.5 to 1 ug RNA was performed with random hexamers. TCR beta CDR3 was amplified by immunoSEQ multiplex PCR. This amplification extended across 54 Vbeta and 13 Jbeta segments. TCRdb fed the immunoSEQ multiplex PCR reads into MiXCR, producing one record per CDR3 protein. The repertoire holds roughly 400,000 distinct CDR3 sequences, with 75% to 90% as singletons. Negative isolation yielded CD8+ and CD4+ T cells; FACS enriched TEMRA cells. Turning to this clonotype: Its cognate antigen is unknown.

Study-wide results and caveats: Only a relatively small number of individuals were included in the TCR sequencing and HLA analysis.

The source of this sequence is a human donor with multiple sclerosis. Sequencing was done on a sample of CD8+ T cells from PBMCs.

This CDR3 reads CSATRTAGTEAFF. The CDR3 region has the DNA TGCAGTGCTACGCGTACGGCGGGCACTGAAGCTTTCTTT. This chain uses TRBV20-1 with TRBJ1-1; no reliable D call. Trimming stripped 4 bases from V and 4 bases from J, with 13 bases between. Germline CDR1 and CDR2: DFQATT and SNEGSKA (reference sequence). The CDR3 extends over 13 amino acids.